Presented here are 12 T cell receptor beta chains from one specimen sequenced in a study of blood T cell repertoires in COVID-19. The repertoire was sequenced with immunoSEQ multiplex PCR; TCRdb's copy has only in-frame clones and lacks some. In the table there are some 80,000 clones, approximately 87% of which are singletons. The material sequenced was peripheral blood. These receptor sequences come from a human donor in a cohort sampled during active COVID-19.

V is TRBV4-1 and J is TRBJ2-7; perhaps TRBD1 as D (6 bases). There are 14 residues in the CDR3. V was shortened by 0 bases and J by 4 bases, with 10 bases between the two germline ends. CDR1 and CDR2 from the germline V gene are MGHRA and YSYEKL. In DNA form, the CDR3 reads TGCGCCAGCAGCCAAGATGCCAGGGGATACGAGCAGTACTTC. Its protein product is CASSQDARGYEQYF.

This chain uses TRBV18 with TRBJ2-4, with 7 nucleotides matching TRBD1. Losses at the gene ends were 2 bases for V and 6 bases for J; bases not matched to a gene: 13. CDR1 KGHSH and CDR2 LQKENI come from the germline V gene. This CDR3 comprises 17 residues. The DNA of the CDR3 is TGTGCCAGCTCACCAAAAACAGGGGTCGGCCAAGGAAACATTCAGTACTTC. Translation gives CASSPKTGVGQGNIQYF.

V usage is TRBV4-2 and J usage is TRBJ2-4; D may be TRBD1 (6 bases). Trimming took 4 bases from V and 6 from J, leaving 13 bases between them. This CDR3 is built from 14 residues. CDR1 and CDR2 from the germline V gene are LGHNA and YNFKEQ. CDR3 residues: CASSRGTGINIQYF. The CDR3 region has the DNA TGTGCCAGCAGCCGGGGAACAGGGATAAACATTCAGTACTTC.

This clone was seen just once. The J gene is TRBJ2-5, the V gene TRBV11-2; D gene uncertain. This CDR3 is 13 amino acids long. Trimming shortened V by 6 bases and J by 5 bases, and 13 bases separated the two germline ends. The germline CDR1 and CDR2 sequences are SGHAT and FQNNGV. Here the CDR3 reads CASSRSGAETQYF. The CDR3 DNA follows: TGTGCCAGCAGTCGCAGTGGAGCCGAGACCCAGTACTTC. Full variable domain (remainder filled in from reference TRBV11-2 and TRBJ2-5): EAGVAQSPRYKIIEKRQSVAFWCNPISGHATLYWYQQILGQGPKLLIQFQNNGVVDDSQLPKDRFSAERLKGVDSTLKIQPAKLEDSAVYLCASSRSGAETQYFGPGTRLLVL.

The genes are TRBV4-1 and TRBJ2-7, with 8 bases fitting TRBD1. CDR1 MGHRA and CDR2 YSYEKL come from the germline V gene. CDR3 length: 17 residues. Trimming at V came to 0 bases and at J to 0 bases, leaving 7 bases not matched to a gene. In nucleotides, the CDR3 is TGCGCCAGCAGCCAAGATTGGGGGACAGGATTCTCCTACGAGCAGTACTTC. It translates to CASSQDWGTGFSYEQYF.

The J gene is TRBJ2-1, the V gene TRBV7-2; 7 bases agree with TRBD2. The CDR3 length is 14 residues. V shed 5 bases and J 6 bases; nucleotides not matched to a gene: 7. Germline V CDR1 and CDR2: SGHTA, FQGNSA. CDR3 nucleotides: TGTGCCAGCAGCCCCGAAGCGGGGTCCAATGAGCAGTTCTTC. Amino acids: CASSPEAGSNEQFF.

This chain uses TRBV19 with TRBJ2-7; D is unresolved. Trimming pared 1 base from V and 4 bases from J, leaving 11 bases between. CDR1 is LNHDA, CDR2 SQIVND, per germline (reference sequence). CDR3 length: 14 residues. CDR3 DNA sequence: TGTGCCAGTAGTATAGTGGGCAGTTCGTACGAGCAGTACTTC. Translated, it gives CASSIVGSSYEQYF.

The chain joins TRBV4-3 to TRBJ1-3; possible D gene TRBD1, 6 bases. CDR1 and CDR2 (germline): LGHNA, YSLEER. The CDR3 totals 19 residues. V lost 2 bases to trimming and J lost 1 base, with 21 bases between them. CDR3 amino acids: CASSQQRSGGTGSGNTIYF. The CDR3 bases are TGCGCCAGCAGCCAACAGCGCTCGGGAGGAACAGGGTCTGGAAACACCATATATTTT.

This CDR3 is CASSAGTSGGHTDTQYF. The CDR3 region has the DNA TGTGCCAGCAGCGCCGGGACTAGCGGGGGACACACAGATACGCAGTATTTT. This sequence joins TRBV9 and TRBJ2-3; the match to TRBD2 covers 14 bases. The trim removed 3 bases at V and 2 bases at J, leaving 5 bases unmatched. This CDR3 has 17 amino acids. Germline CDR1 SGDLS, CDR2 YYNGEE.

In nucleotides, the CDR3 is TGTGCCAGCAGCCCCCGGTGGGGGGGCAACACTGAAGCTTTCTTT. It codes for CASSPRWGGNTEAFF. The rearrangement uses TRBV9 and TRBJ1-1; the D gene is possibly TRBD1 (6 bases). Trimming stripped 4 bases from V and 2 bases from J, with 15 bases between. The germline gives CDR1 SGDLS, CDR2 YYNGEE. The CDR3 is 15 residues long.

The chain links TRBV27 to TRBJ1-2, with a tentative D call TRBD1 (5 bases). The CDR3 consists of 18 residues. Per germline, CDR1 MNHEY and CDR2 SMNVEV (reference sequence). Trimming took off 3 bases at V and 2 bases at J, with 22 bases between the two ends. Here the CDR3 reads CASSFYPPQTDGNYGYTF. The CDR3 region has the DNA TGTGCCAGCAGTTTTTACCCCCCCCAGACAGATGGCAACTATGGCTACACCTTC.

CDR3 amino acids: CASSLEGTATTEAFF. The CDR3 nucleotides read TGTGCCAGCAGCTTAGAGGGGACAGCTACAACTGAAGCTTTCTTT. V and J are TRBV7-2 and TRBJ1-1; 7 bases are a match to TRBD1. The germline V gene has CDR1 SGHTA and CDR2 FQGNSA. The junction had 7 bases not matched to a gene; V was cut back by 1 base and J by 5 bases. CDR3 length: 15 amino acids.